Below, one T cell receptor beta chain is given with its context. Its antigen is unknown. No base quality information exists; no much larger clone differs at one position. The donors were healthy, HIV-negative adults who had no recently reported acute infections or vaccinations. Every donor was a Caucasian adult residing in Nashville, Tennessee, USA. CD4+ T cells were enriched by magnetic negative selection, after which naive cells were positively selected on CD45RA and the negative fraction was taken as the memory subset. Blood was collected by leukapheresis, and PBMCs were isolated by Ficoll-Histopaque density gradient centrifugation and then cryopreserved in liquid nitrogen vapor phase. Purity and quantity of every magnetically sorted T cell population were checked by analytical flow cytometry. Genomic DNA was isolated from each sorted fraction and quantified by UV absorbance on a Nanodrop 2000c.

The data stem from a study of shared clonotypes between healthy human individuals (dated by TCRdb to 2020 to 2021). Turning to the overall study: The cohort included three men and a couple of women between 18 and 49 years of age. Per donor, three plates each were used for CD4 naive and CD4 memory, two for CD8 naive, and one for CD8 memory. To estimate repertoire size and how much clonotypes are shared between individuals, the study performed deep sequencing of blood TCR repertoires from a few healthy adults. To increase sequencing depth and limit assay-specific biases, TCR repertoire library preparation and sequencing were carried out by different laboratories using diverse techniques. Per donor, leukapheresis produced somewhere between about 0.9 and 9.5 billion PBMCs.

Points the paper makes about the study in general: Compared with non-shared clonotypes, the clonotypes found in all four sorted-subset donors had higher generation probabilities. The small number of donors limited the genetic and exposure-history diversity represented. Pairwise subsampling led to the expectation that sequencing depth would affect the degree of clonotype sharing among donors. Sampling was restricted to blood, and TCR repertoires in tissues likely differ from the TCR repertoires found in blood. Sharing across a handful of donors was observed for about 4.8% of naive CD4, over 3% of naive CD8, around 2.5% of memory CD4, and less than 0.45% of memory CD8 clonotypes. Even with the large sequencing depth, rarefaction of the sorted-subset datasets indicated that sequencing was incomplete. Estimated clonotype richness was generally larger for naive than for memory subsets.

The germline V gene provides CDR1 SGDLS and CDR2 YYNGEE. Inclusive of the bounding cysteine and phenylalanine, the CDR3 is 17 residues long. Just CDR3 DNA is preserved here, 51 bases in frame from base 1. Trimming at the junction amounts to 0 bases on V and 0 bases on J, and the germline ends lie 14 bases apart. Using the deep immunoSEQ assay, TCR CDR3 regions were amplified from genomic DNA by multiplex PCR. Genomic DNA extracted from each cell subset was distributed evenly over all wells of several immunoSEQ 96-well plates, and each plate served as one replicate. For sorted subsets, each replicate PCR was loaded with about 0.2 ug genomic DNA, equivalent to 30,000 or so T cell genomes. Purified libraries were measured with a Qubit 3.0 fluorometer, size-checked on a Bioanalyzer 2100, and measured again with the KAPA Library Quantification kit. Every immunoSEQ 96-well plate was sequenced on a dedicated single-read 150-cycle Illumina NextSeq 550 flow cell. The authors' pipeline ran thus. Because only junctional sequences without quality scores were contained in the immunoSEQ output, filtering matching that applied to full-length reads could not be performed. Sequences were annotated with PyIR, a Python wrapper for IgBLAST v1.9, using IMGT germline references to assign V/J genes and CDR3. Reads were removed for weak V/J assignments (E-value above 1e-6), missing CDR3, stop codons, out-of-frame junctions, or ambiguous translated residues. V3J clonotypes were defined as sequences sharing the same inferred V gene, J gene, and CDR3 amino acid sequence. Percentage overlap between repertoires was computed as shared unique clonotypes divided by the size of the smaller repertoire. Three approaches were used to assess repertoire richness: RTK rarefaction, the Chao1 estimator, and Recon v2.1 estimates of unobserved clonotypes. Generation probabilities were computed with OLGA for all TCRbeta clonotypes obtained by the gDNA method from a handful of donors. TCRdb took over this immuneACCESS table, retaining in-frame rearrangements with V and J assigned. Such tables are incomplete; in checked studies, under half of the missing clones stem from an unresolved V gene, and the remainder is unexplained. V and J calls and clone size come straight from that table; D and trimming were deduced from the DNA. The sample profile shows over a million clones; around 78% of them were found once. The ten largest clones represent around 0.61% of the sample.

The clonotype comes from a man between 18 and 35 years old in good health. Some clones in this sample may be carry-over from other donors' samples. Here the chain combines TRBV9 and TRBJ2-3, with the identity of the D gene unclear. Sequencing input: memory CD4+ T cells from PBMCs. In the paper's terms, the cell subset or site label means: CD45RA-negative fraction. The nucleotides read TGTGCCAGCAGCGTAGGCCTCCGGCTGGAAAGCACAGATACGCAGTATTTT. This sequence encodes CASSVGLRLESTDTQYF. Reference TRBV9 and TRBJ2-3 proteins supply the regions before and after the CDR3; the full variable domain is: DSGVTQTPKHLITATGQRVTLRCSPRSGDLSVYWYQQSLDQGLQFLIQYYNGEERAKGNILERFSAQQFPDLHSELNLSSLELGDSALYFCASSVGLRLESTDTQYFGPGTRLTVL.